The present T cell receptor (beta chain) was sequenced within a study of T cells in Graves' hyperthyroidism and ophthalmopathy. Study-wide results and caveats: Researchers report that a 13 V-J model separated ophthalmopathy from stable hyperthyroidism.

The germline V gene has CDR1 SGHKS and CDR2 YYEKEE (reference sequence). V trimming: 4 bases; J trimming: 3 bases; junction bases outside the gene matches: 8. This CDR3 has 16 residues. On this clonotype itself: Its antigen remains unidentified.

The investigators amplified TCR beta CDR3 regions from RNA transcripts. TCR CDR3 underwent first-round RT-PCR with the HTBI primer set. One entry per CDR3 protein results from TCRdb running MiXCR on the multiplex PCR reads. The profile shows 600,000 to 700,000 distinct CDR3 sequences, just under 45% of them singletons. The TCR originated in an adult man with Graves' disease, either hyperthyroidism or ophthalmopathy (not recorded which). The J gene is TRBJ2-5, the V gene TRBV5-5, with TRBD2 matching over 11 bases. Sequencing used peripheral blood or thyroid tissue (not recorded which). The CDR3 protein is CASSLPGTSGKETQYF. CDR3 coding DNA: TGTGCCAGCAGCCTGCCCGGGACTAGCGGAAAAGAGACCCAGTACTTC.